A single sample gave rise to the 12 T cell receptor beta chains below, sequenced in a study of blood T cell repertoires in COVID-19. Repertoires were generated with immunoSEQ multiplex PCR, while TCRdb's copy carries only in-frame clones and drops some. The sample yields about 280,000 clones, 65% to 90% seen once. The material sequenced was peripheral blood. These TCRs come from a man aged 45-65 years with active or convalescent COVID-19.

This clone showed up just a few times. The genes are TRBV2 and TRBJ1-6, with D tentatively TRBD1 (6 bases). The CDR3 covers 17 residues. With 5 bases removed from V and 0 bases from J, the gap between germline ends came to 14 bases. Germline V gene lookup returns CDR1 SNHLY and CDR2 FYNNEI. The CDR3 DNA reads as TGTGCCAGCAGTATCAGGGGAGCAAGCTCCTATAATTCACCCCTCCACTTT. Residues: CASSIRGASSYNSPLHF.

The chain recombines TRBV5-8 with TRBJ1-6, with a tentative D call TRBD1 (6 bases). Germline V gene lookup returns CDR1 SGHTS and CDR2 YDEGEE. Between the trimmed V and J ends, which lost 4 bases and 0 bases, there was a span of 11 bases. The CDR3 is made up of 16 amino acids. The CDR3 here is CASSPGQRSYNSPLHF. In nucleotides, the CDR3 is TGTGCCAGCAGCCCCGGACAGCGCTCCTATAATTCACCCCTCCACTTT.

The chain combines TRBV7-9 with TRBJ2-1; 10 nucleotides match TRBD2. V was pared by 6 bases and J by 9 bases, with 11 bases of the junction left unmatched. Germline V gene lookup returns CDR1 SEHNR and CDR2 FQNEAQ (reference sequence). This CDR3 has 15 residues. The CDR3: CASSHPLAGAGEQFF. CDR3 nucleotides: TGTGCCAGCAGTCATCCTCTAGCGGGAGCGGGTGAGCAGTTCTTC.

The chain uses TRBV3-1 (or the pseudogene TRBV3-2) and TRBJ2-1, with a tentative D call TRBD2 (5 bases). Germline CDR1 reads LGHDT; CDR2 reads YNNKEL (reference sequence). The CDR3 loop spans 13 amino acids. The V end lost 4 bases, the J end lost 9 bases, and 13 bases lay between the germline ends. CDR3 loop: CASSLRLGGEQFF. CDR3 DNA: TGTGCCAGCAGCCTTAGGCTAGGAGGTGAGCAGTTCTTC.

The V gene is TRBV7-6, the J gene TRBJ2-1, with D hard to call. The CDR3 contains 16 residues. The germline V gene encodes CDR1 SGHVS and CDR2 FNYEAQ. The ends were cut back, 2 bases at V and 6 bases at J, with 17 bases in the middle. The CDR3 DNA reads TGTGCCAGCAGCTTACAGTCCCCACCCCGATCCAATGAGCAGTTCTTC. Translated, it gives CASSLQSPPRSNEQFF.

The J gene is TRBJ2-5, the V gene TRBV6-5; TRBD2 is a possible D gene (5 bases). Germline assignment: CDR1 MNHEY and CDR2 SVGAGI. Between the trimmed V and J ends, which lost 6 bases and 1 base, there was a span of 15 bases. CDR3 length: 15 residues. The CDR3 nucleotides read TGTGCCAGCAGACCCCGGCGGGCAGCCCAAGAGACCCAGTACTTC. As protein: CASRPRRAAQETQYF.

This clone was recorded once. This sequence joins TRBV4-1 and TRBJ1-2; 8 bases are a match to TRBD1. The V segment lost 1 base and the J segment 6 bases; nucleotides outside the gene matches: 7. CDR1 is MGHRA and CDR2 is YSYEKL in the germline V gene. CDR3 length equals 15 residues. The CDR3 region is CASSQVGQGKDGYTF. The CDR3 DNA sequence: TGCGCCAGCAGCCAAGTCGGACAGGGAAAGGATGGCTACACCTTC.

This clone was detected only once. The chain carries TRBV28 and TRBJ1-1; possibly TRBD1 for D (6 bases). Germline V gene lookup returns CDR1 MDHEN and CDR2 SYDVKM. Trimming took 3 bases from V and 11 from J, leaving 19 bases between them. This CDR3 has 14 amino acids. This CDR3 is CASSFWGPNSSAFF. For the CDR3, the DNA is TGTGCCAGCAGTTTTTGGGGGCCCAATTCCTCGGCTTTCTTT.

The chain links TRBV27 to TRBJ1-5, with D unclear. The CDR3 has 15 amino acids. Germline CDR1 reads MNHEY; CDR2 reads SMNVEV (reference sequence). Trimming took off 1 base at V and 2 bases at J, with 9 bases between the two ends. Written as DNA, the CDR3 is TGTGCCAGCAGTTTATACTCCGGGGGCAATCAGCCCCAGCATTTT. It codes for CASSLYSGGNQPQHF.

The genes are TRBV3-1 (or the pseudogene TRBV3-2) and TRBJ2-1; 14 bases agree with TRBD2. CDR3 length: 16 residues. Germline trimming cut 1 base from V and 10 bases from J; bases unmatched to any gene: 6. Germline loops: CDR1 LGHDT, CDR2 YNNKEL (reference sequence). This CDR3 reads CASSQGTSGRLREQFF. The CDR3, as DNA: TGTGCCAGCAGCCAAGGGACTAGCGGGAGGCTACGAGAGCAGTTCTTC.

This chain connects TRBV11-1 to TRBJ2-1; 9 bases align to TRBD2. V shed 6 bases and J 8 bases; nucleotides not matched to a gene: 5. This CDR3 contains 13 residues. CDR1 is SGHAT and CDR2 is FQDESV in the germline V gene (reference sequence). CDR3 sequence (DNA): TGTGCCAGCAGTCTAGCGGGAAGCGATGAGCAGTTCTTC. This translates into CASSLAGSDEQFF.

V usage is TRBV14 and J usage is TRBJ1-6; D not certain. V was cut by 1 base and J by 14 bases, with 15 bases left in between. Per the germline V gene, CDR1 is SGHDN and CDR2 is FVKESK. The CDR3 is 14 amino acids. Written as DNA, the CDR3 is TGTGCCAGCAGCCAAGGTGGCCCCCCGCAGGCCCTCCACTTT. Translating it yields CASSQGGPPQALHF.